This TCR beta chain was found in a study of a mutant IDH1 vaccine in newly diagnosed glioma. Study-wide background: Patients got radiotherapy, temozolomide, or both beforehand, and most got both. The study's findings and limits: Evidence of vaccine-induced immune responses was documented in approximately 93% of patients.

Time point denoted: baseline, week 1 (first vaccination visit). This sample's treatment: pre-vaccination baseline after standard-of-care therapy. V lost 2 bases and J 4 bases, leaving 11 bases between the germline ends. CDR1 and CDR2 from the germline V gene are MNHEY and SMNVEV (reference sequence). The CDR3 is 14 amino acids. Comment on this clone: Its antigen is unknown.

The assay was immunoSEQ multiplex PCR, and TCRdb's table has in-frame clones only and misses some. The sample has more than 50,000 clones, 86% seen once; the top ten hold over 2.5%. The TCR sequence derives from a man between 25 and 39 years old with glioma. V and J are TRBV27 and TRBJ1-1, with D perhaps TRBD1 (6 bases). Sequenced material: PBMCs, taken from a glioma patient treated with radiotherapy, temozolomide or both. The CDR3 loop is CASSLQGFGTEAFF. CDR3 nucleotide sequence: TGTGCCAGCAGTTTACAGGGGTTCGGCACTGAAGCTTTCTTT.